The 21 T cell receptor beta chains reported below all come from one sample, sequenced in a study of T cells in Graves' hyperthyroidism and ophthalmopathy (dated by TCRdb to about 2019). Preparation of the library involved multiplex PCR. Reads for this sample came from an Illumina HiSeq 2000. The TCR beta CDR3 regions were amplified from RNA transcripts. For the first round of RT-PCR on the TCR CDR3, the HTBI primer set was used together with the Qiagen OneStep RT-PCR kit. TCRdb reprocessed the public reads (quality trimming at Q25 with fastp, clone calling with MiXCR) and kept in-frame beta chains. Every entry covers one CDR3 protein and lists the most common genes and DNA from its rows. This sample gives about 640,000 distinct CDR3 sequences in total; about 45% of them show up just once. Less than 8.5% of the sample belongs to the ten largest clones. Sequenced: peripheral blood or thyroid tissue (not recorded which). These receptors originate from an adult man with Graves' disease, either hyperthyroidism or ophthalmopathy (not recorded which).

This clonotype was observed a single time. The DNA of the CDR3 is TGCAGGCGGGACAGTGAAGCTTTCTTT. As protein: CRRDSEAFF. The rearrangement uses TRBV20-1 and TRBJ1-1; 7 bases map to TRBD1. The germline gives CDR1 DFQATT, CDR2 SNEGSKA (reference sequence). CDR3 length: 9 residues.

This clonotype has a count of ten or more. The V call is TRBV2, the J call TRBJ1-3; tentative D call: TRBD1 (5 bases). The V gene lost 5 bases and the J gene lost 8 bases, with 7 bases spanning the gap. The V gene's germline CDR1 is SNHLY and CDR2 FYNNEI. This CDR3 region has 11 residues. The CDR3 DNA reads TGTGCCAGCAGTCTAGGGGACACCATATATTTT. Translated: CASSLGDTIYF.

This clonotype was observed a single time. The rearrangement links TRBV9 to TRBJ1-5; no clear D gene. Germline values: CDR1 SGDLS, CDR2 YYNGEE. Trimming cost V 0 bases and J 9 bases, with 7 bases left between them. CDR3 length: 12 residues. CDR3 sequence: CASSVGGRPQHF. Written as DNA, the CDR3 is TGTGCCAGCAGCGTAGGTGGTCGGCCCCAGCATTTT.

The chain joins TRBV10-3 to TRBJ1-1; 11 bases are a match to TRBD1. The CDR3 is made up of 14 amino acids. V shed 6 bases and J 6 bases; nucleotides not matched to a gene: 6. In germline, CDR1 is ENHRY, CDR2 SYGVKD. The CDR3 nucleotides are TGTGCCATCAGACGGGACAGGGGGGCGTCTGAAGCTTTCTTT. This translates into CAIRRDRGASEAFF.

The chain joins TRBV10-3 to TRBJ2-6; D is perhaps TRBD1 (6 bases). The CDR3 extends over 16 amino acids. V lost 10 bases and J lost 1, with 17 bases in between. Germline loops: CDR1 ENHRY, CDR2 SYGVKD. The CDR3 sequence is CASSPQTGSGANVLTF. DNA for the CDR3: TGTGCCAGCAGCCCCCAAACAGGGTCTGGGGCCAACGTCCTGACTTTC.

This clonotype was seen repeatedly, ten times or more. The genes are TRBV7-2 and TRBJ2-2; D not certain. Germline V CDR1 and CDR2: SGHTA, FQGNSA. CDR3 size: 14 residues. With 10 bases removed from V and 5 bases from J, the gap between germline ends came to 17 bases. The CDR3 here is CATNTFQATGELFF. DNA for the CDR3: TGTGCCACTAACACGTTCCAGGCTACCGGGGAGCTGTTTTTT.

The V gene is TRBV7-9, the J gene TRBJ1-6, with TRBD1 identical over 9 bases. CDR3 size: 15 residues. The germline V gene encodes CDR1 SEHNR and CDR2 FQNEAQ (reference sequence). V lost 7 bases, J lost 10 bases, and 11 bases stayed unmatched. CDR3 sequence (DNA): TGTGCCAGCACCGCTGACAGGGGGATTGGATCACCCCTCCACTTT. Its translation: CASTADRGIGSPLHF.

The sample holds many counts of this clonotype. The chain combines TRBV15 with TRBJ2-7, with a tentative D call TRBD2 (6 bases). The CDR3 sequence is 15 residues long. Germline CDR1 is LNHNV and CDR2 is YYDKDF (reference sequence). Trimming cost V 0 bases and J 3 bases, with 12 bases left between them. CDR3 nucleotide sequence: TGTGCCACCAGCAGAGATGATTGGGGGGACTACGAGCAGTACTTC. Translated: CATSRDDWGDYEQYF.

This clonotype was picked up many times. Sequence at one end of the junction differs from germline and may be a read error. The chain couples TRBV7-9 to TRBJ1-2; TRBD1 matches 7 bases. Per germline, CDR1 SEHNR and CDR2 FQNEAQ (reference sequence). The CDR3 extends over 14 amino acids. Here the CDR3 DNA reads TGCGCCAGCAGCTTGGACCCAGGGGGCTATGGCTACACCTTC. It translates to CASSLDPGGYGYTF.

The chain carries TRBV6-1 and TRBJ1-1, with 9 bases aligning to TRBD1. CDR3 size: 13 residues. V was clipped by 5 bases and J by 8 bases; unmatched bases: 6. Germline CDR1 is MNHNS and CDR2 is SASEGT. The CDR3 DNA sequence: TGTGCCAGCAGTCCCCGGGACAGGGCCGAAGCTTTCTTT. Translated: CASSPRDRAEAFF.

This clonotype was observed at least ten times. This chain connects TRBV2 to TRBJ1-1; a possible D gene is TRBD1 (6 bases). The V end lost 6 bases, the J end lost 2 bases, and 16 bases lay between the germline ends. The CDR3 loop spans 15 amino acids. CDR1 and CDR2 (germline): SNHLY, FYNNEI. The CDR3 DNA follows: TGTGCCAGCAGCATCAGGGGAAGGTCTAACACTGAAGCTTTCTTT. Translating it yields CASSIRGRSNTEAFF.

This clonotype was observed a handful of times. V gene TRBV12-3 or TRBV12-4 combines with J gene TRBJ1-4; 9 nucleotides line up with TRBD1. The junction had 5 bases not matched to a gene; V was cut back by 3 bases and J by 6 bases. The CDR3 loop spans 15 amino acids. The CDR3 nucleotides are TGTGCCAGCAGTTTTGACAGGGGGAGAGATGAAAAACTGTTTTTT. Residues: CASSFDRGRDEKLFF.

The V and J genes are TRBV14 and TRBJ1-3; 8 bases map to TRBD1. The germline gives CDR1 SGHDN, CDR2 FVKESK. The CDR3 runs 15 residues. The J segment lost 3 bases and the V segment lost 6 bases, leaving 7 bases of the junction unmatched. The CDR3 sequence: CASRATGVLGNTIYF. In DNA form, the CDR3 reads TGTGCCAGCAGGGCGACAGGGGTCCTTGGAAACACCATATATTTT.

This clonotype occurred once. V and J are TRBV10-3 and TRBJ2-5; no reliable D call. The CDR3 covers 15 residues. Trimming took off 6 bases at V and 2 bases at J, with 16 bases between the two ends. CDR1 is ENHRY, CDR2 SYGVKD, per germline. CDR3: CAIRSGRLLQETQYF. The CDR3 DNA sequence: TGTGCCATCAGGTCCGGACGCCTCCTACAAGAGACCCAGTACTTC.

J is TRBJ2-7 and V is TRBV29-1; 9 bases line up with TRBD1. V gave up 6 bases and J gave up 6 bases; unmatched junction bases: 12. From germline, CDR1 is SQVTM and CDR2 ANQGSEA. The CDR3 has 14 amino acids. The CDR3 loop is CSVTGYRGLGEQYF. DNA for the CDR3: TGCAGCGTGACGGGGTACAGGGGGCTCGGCGAGCAGTACTTC.

The genes are TRBV19 and TRBJ1-5; 7 bases agree with TRBD1. CDR3 length: 15 residues. The trim removed 3 bases at V and 2 bases at J, leaving 4 bases unmatched. Germline loops: CDR1 LNHDA, CDR2 SQIVND (reference sequence). CDR3 nucleotides: TGTGCCAGTAGTATGGGACAGTCCGGCAATCAGCCCCAGCATTTT. Its translation is CASSMGQSGNQPQHF. The entire variable domain, with the rest obtained from reference TRBV19 and TRBJ1-5, is as follows: DGGITQSPKYLFRKEGQNVTLSCEQNLNHDAMYWYRQDPGQGLRLIYYSQIVNDFQKGDIAEGYSVSREKKESFPLTVTSAQKNPTAFYLCASSMGQSGNQPQHFGDGTRLSIL.

This clonotype was picked up a small number of times. The chain links TRBV7-9 to TRBJ2-3; possibly TRBD2 for D (6 bases). The CDR3 extends over 14 amino acids. Germline values: CDR1 SEHNR, CDR2 FQNEAQ (reference sequence). V shed 5 bases and J shed 0 bases, with 9 bases lying between them. The CDR3 reads CASSGGTSTDTQYF. For the CDR3, the DNA is TGTGCCAGCAGCGGGGGGACTAGCACAGATACGCAGTATTTT.

This clonotype occurred a few times. This sequence joins TRBV29-1 and TRBJ1-2; TRBD1 matches 10 bases. CDR3 length equals 14 residues. Germline V gives CDR1 SQVTM, CDR2 ANQGSEA. The junction had 10 bases not matched to a gene; V was cut back by 5 bases and J by 7 bases. CDR3 residues: CSVPPGQGSSGYTF. The CDR3 nucleotides read TGCAGCGTTCCTCCGGGACAGGGGTCTTCTGGCTACACCTTC. Together with reference TRBV29-1 and TRBJ1-2, the CDR3 gives the full variable domain: SAVISQKPSRDICQRGTSLTIQCQVDSQVTMMFWYRQQPGQSLTLIATANQGSEATYESGFVIDKFPISRPNLTFSTLTVSNMSPEDSSIYLCSVPPGQGSSGYTFGSGTRLTVV.

Details on this clonotype: This may come from a read error, since a much larger clone is one base off. The chain recombines TRBV29-1 with TRBJ1-2; no clear D gene. CDR1 SQVTM and CDR2 ANQGSEA come from the germline V gene. V was clipped by 5 bases and J by 10 bases, with 11 bases between them. The CDR3 runs 10 residues. In DNA form, the CDR3 reads TGCAGCGTTTCTGCGGGTGACTACACCTTC. It is translated as CSVSAGDYTF.

This clonotype was observed many times. This chain links TRBV7-8 with TRBJ2-7, with TRBD1 matching over 7 bases. The germline CDR1 and CDR2 sequences are SGHVS and FQNEAQ. The CDR3 covers 12 residues. V lost 3 bases, J lost 12 bases, and 8 bases stayed unmatched. The CDR3 is CASSFRQGGSYF. For the CDR3, the DNA is TGTGCCAGCAGCTTCCGACAGGGTGGATCGTACTTC.

V gene TRBV12-3 or TRBV12-4 combines with J gene TRBJ1-4, with D possibly matching TRBD1 (5 bases). Trimming took 2 bases from V and 8 from J, leaving 9 bases between them. The CDR3 runs to 13 residues. The CDR3 DNA reads as TGTGCCAGCAGTTTAATGGGGGAGGAAAAACTGTTTTTT. This translates into CASSLMGEEKLFF.